The clone carrying this T cell receptor beta chain was seen once. The CDR3 is 17 amino acids. Germline V lookup: CDR1 ENHRY, CDR2 SYGVKD. The V end was cut by 3 bases, the J end by 5 bases, with 21 bases between. Data came from immunoSEQ multiplex PCR; TCRdb stores just in-frame clones and leaves some out. Of hundreds of thousands of clones in the sample, 86% are singletons; the top ten hold roughly 1.4%. This entry belongs to a study of blood T cell repertoires in COVID-19. The chain links TRBV10-3 to TRBJ2-3, with a tentative D call TRBD2 (6 bases). This clonotype was obtained from a woman aged 30 to 39 with active or convalescent COVID-19. Sequenced input: peripheral blood. CDR3 in amino acids: CAISDVKDYLLQDTQYF. CDR3 bases: TGTGCCATCAGTGACGTAAAGGACTATTTATTACAAGATACGCAGTATTTT.